The rows below give T cell receptor beta chains drawn from one sample of a study of cytomegalovirus exposure and HLA in healthy donors. TCRdb's table, derived via immunoSEQ multiplex PCR, lists solely in-frame clones and lacks some. In the table there are about 89,000 clones, just over 65% of which are singletons. The sequencing input was PBMCs. The receptor source for this set is a man aged 25-45 years in good health and CMV-seronegative. Both conserved end residues are part of each CDR3. D genes are given only for firm matches. The size of a clone is reported for some rows only, either as once, few or many, or as a class for expanded clones.

D	size	V	J	CDR3	DNA
TRBD1	NA	TRBV6-5	TRBJ2-3	CASSFARGRLTDTQYF	TGTGCCAGCAGTTTCGCCAGGGGGCGTCTAACAGATACGCAGTATTTT
TRBD1	NA	TRBV19	TRBJ1-1	CASSDPRTGAMNTEAFF	TGTGCCAGTAGTGACCCCCGGACAGGGGCGATGAACACTGAAGCTTTCTTT
NA	NA	TRBV4-1	TRBJ2-2	CASSQDGTQIYTGELFF	TGCGCCAGCAGCCAAGATGGGACTCAGATATACACCGGGGAGCTGTTTTTT
TRBD2	NA	TRBV4-1	TRBJ2-2	CASSQVGFGASGTTNTGELFF	TGCGCCAGCAGCCAAGTTGGGTTTGGGGCTAGCGGGACAACGAACACCGGGGAGCTGTTTTTT
NA	once	TRBV30	TRBJ2-2	CAWSVPAEGFGCKLFF	TGTGCCTGGAGTGTCCCGGCGGAGGGATTTGGGTGTAAGCTGTTTTTT
NA	NA	TRBV28	TRBJ2-3	CASSSGTQSLTDTQYF	TGTGCCAGCAGTTCGGGAACCCAGAGCCTCACAGATACGCAGTATTTT
NA	NA	TRBV27	TRBJ2-3	CASSFSSTDTQYF	TGTGCCAGCAGTTTTAGCAGCACAGATACGCAGTATTTT
TRBD2	NA	TRBV30	TRBJ2-3	CAWSVTPGLKSDTQYF	TGTGCCTGGAGTGTAACCCCGGGACTAAAGTCAGATACGCAGTATTTT
NA	NA	TRBV27	TRBJ2-1	CASSLGGYNEQFF	TGTGCCAGCAGTCTCGGGGGCTACAATGAGCAGTTCTTC
NA	NA	TRBV2	TRBJ1-5	CASSDSGFQPQHF	TGTGCCAGCAGTGATTCGGGTTTTCAGCCCCAGCATTTT
TRBD1	NA	TRBV4-3	TRBJ2-7	CASSQEYRDRAYEQYF	TGCGCCAGCAGCCAAGAGTACCGGGACAGGGCCTACGAGCAGTACTTC
NA	NA	TRBV5-1	TRBJ1-4	CASSLSGSTNEKLFF	TGCGCCAGCAGCTTGTCGGGGTCCACTAATGAAAAACTGTTTTTT
TRBD1	NA	TRBV7-9	TRBJ2-7	CASSLGQPYEQYF	TGTGCCAGCAGCCTGGGACAGCCCTACGAGCAGTACTTC
TRBD2	few	TRBV4-1	TRBJ2-3	CASSQDPGLAGGSRTDTQYF	TGCGCCAGCAGCCAAGATCCCGGACTAGCGGGAGGGAGTAGGACAGATACGCAGTATTTT
NA	NA	TRBV11-3	TRBJ2-3	CASSTGLFTDTQYF	TGTGCCAGCAGCACGGGACTGTTCACAGATACGCAGTATTTT
NA	once	TRBV7-8	TRBJ1-2	CASSPSRFVRPDNYGYTF	TGTGCCAGCAGCCCCTCCCGGTTTGTCAGGCCCGATAACTATGGCTACACCTTC
NA	NA	TRBV30	TRBJ1-1	CAWRARGPSPEAFF	TGTGCCTGGAGAGCGCGGGGGCCTTCCCCTGAAGCTTTCTTT
TRBD1	NA	TRBV5-1	TRBJ1-6	CASSLVGQAYSPLHF	TGCGCCAGCAGCTTGGTAGGACAGGCCTATTCACCCCTCCACTTT
NA	NA	TRBV18	TRBJ1-1	CASSPGSTEAFF	TGTGCCAGCTCACCGGGGAGCACTGAAGCTTTCTTT
NA	NA	TRBV18	TRBJ2-2	CASSPGQTTGELFF	TGTGCCAGCTCACCGGGACAAACCACCGGGGAGCTGTTTTTT
TRBD2	NA	TRBV25-1	TRBJ2-5	CASSVSQRGITNRETQYF	TGTGCCAGCAGTGTTTCACAGCGGGGGATCACGAACCGAGAGACCCAGTACTTC
NA	NA	TRBV5-1	TRBJ1-2	CASSPRANYGYTF	TGCGCCAGCAGCCCCCGGGCTAACTATGGCTACACCTTC
NA	NA	TRBV27	TRBJ1-5	CASSLESQPQHF	TGTGCCAGCAGTTTAGAGAGTCAGCCCCAGCATTTT
NA	NA	TRBV27	TRBJ1-1	CASSTRRGEAFF	TGTGCCAGCAGTACCCGGAGGGGTGAAGCTTTCTTT
NA	NA	TRBV7-3	TRBJ1-1	CASSLQQNTEAFF	TGTGCCAGCAGCTTACAACAGAACACTGAAGCTTTCTTT
NA	few	TRBV27	TRBJ1-4	CASRQGIDEKLFF	TGTGCCAGCAGACAGGGAATCGATGAAAAACTGTTTTTT
NA	NA	TRBV25-1	TRBJ1-3	CASSESGSGNTIYF	TGTGCCAGCAGTGAATCAGGTTCTGGAAACACCATATATTTT
NA	NA	TRBV27	TRBJ1-1	CASSLSMAGEAFF	TGTGCCAGCAGTTTATCGATGGCGGGTGAAGCTTTCTTT
NA	NA	TRBV5-4	TRBJ1-1	CASSSRQRTEAFF	TGTGCCAGCAGCTCCCGGCAGCGCACTGAAGCTTTCTTT
NA	NA	TRBV9	TRBJ2-6	CASSVATGLGANVLTF	TGTGCCAGCAGCGTAGCTACAGGGTTGGGGGCCAACGTCCTGACTTTC
TRBD1	NA	TRBV2	TRBJ1-4	CASAGTVGEKLFF	TGTGCCAGCGCCGGGACAGTCGGGGAAAAACTGTTTTTT
TRBD2	NA	TRBV7-2	TRBJ2-7	CASSYLAGGPNEQYF	TGTGCCAGCAGCTATCTAGCGGGGGGGCCTAACGAGCAGTACTTC
NA	NA	TRBV5-6	TRBJ1-3	CASSRDISGNTIYF	TGTGCCAGCAGCCGGGACATCTCTGGAAACACCATATATTTT
NA	NA	TRBV27	TRBJ2-7	CASSYSGAREQYF	TGTGCCAGCAGTTATTCAGGGGCCCGCGAGCAGTACTTC
NA	NA	TRBV7-6	TRBJ2-7	CASSGGQTYEQYF	TGTGCCAGCAGCGGGGGACAAACCTACGAGCAGTACTTC
NA	NA	TRBV5-4	TRBJ2-2	CASSFGQNTGELFF	TGTGCCAGCAGCTTCGGACAGAACACCGGGGAGCTGTTTTTT
TRBD1	NA	TRBV5-4	TRBJ1-5	CASSDRTGGGFQPQHF	TGTGCCAGCAGCGATCGGACAGGGGGCGGCTTTCAGCCCCAGCATTTT
NA	NA	TRBV29-1	TRBJ2-7	CSVGSGTIPSEQYF	TGCAGCGTTGGCTCAGGGACAATACCTTCCGAGCAGTACTTC
TRBD1	NA	TRBV25-1	TRBJ1-1	CASRATGGGGAFF	TGTGCCAGCAGAGCCACAGGGGGGGGAGGAGCTTTCTTT
NA	NA	TRBV7-8	TRBJ2-5	CASSSSRFEGQETQYF	TGTGCCAGCAGCTCCTCCAGGTTTGAGGGCCAGGAGACCCAGTACTTC
TRBD1	NA	TRBV5-6	TRBJ1-2	CASSPGQGRGYGYTF	TGTGCCAGCAGCCCGGGACAGGGGCGCGGCTATGGCTACACCTTC
TRBD2	NA	TRBV4-1	TRBJ2-5	CASSRPFHIAGRLGETQYF	TGCGCCAGCAGCCGCCCTTTTCACATAGCGGGCCGCCTGGGGGAGACCCAGTACTTC
NA	NA	TRBV27	TRBJ2-1	CASSFRGSYNEQFF	TGTGCCAGCAGCTTCAGGGGCTCCTACAATGAGCAGTTCTTC
TRBD1	NA	TRBV29-1	TRBJ1-1	CSAQGQGNTEAFF	TGCAGCGCACAGGGACAGGGGAACACTGAAGCTTTCTTT
NA	NA	TRBV6-5	TRBJ1-5	CASRPMTGSNQPQHF	TGTGCCAGCAGACCCATGACAGGTAGCAATCAGCCCCAGCATTTT
NA	NA	TRBV6-6	TRBJ2-7	CASSYPLHKGSYEQYF	TGTGCCAGCAGTTACCCACTGCATAAGGGGTCCTACGAGCAGTACTTC
TRBD2	NA	TRBV5-4	TRBJ2-3	CASSLAGLAALSTDTQYF	TGTGCCAGCAGCTTGGCGGGACTAGCGGCCCTTAGCACAGATACGCAGTATTTT
TRBD1	NA	TRBV2	TRBJ1-2	CASSGTGNYGYTF	TGTGCCAGCAGCGGGACAGGGAACTATGGCTACACCTTC
TRBD2	few	TRBV4-2	TRBJ2-3	CASSLTSGGNTDTQYF	TGTGCCAGCAGCCTAACTAGCGGGGGAAACACAGATACGCAGTATTTT
TRBD1	NA	TRBV6-1	TRBJ1-1	CASSAGQGTEAFF	TGTGCCAGCAGTGCGGGACAGGGCACTGAAGCTTTCTTT
NA	NA	TRBV9	TRBJ2-1	CASSEGSASSYNEQFF	TGTGCCAGCAGCGAGGGTAGCGCTAGCTCCTACAATGAGCAGTTCTTC
NA	NA	TRBV30	TRBJ2-2	CASGGTANTGELFF	TGTGCTTCCGGCGGGACAGCGAACACCGGGGAGCTGTTTTTT
NA	NA	TRBV29-1	TRBJ2-2	CSVAGTGELFF	TGCAGCGTTGCGGGGACCGGGGAGCTGTTTTTT